The rows below give T cell receptor beta chains drawn from one sample of a study of blood T cell repertoires in COVID-19. Measured with immunoSEQ multiplex PCR; TCRdb has only the in-frame clones, and not every one. The sample contains some 240,000 clones, around 90% of which appear only once. Sequenced input: peripheral blood. All receptors derive from a man in his sixties who had recovered from COVID-19. Each CDR3 is given with its conserved first and last residue. The order of the fields is clone size, V gene, D gene, J gene, CDR3 protein, CDR3 DNA. A D gene is named only where the DNA matches it firmly. The listing skips clone size in some rows; elsewhere it reads once, few, many or a size class.

clone size: -
V gene: TRBV20-1
D gene: -
J gene: TRBJ2-1
CDR3 protein: CSASLAVLDEQFF
CDR3 DNA: TGCAGTGCTAGTCTCGCGGTTCTCGATGAGCAGTTCTTC

clone size: once
V gene: TRBV10-3
D gene: -
J gene: TRBJ1-2
CDR3 protein: CAIKGGGANYGYTF
CDR3 DNA: TGTGCCATCAAAGGCGGAGGGGCTAACTATGGCTACACCTTC

clone size: many
V gene: TRBV15
D gene: TRBD2
J gene: TRBJ2-7
CDR3 protein: CATSRIAGTTTYEQYF
CDR3 DNA: TGTGCCACCAGCAGAATCGCCGGGACTACCACCTACGAGCAGTACTTC

clone size: -
V gene: TRBV4-2
D gene: TRBD1
J gene: TRBJ1-1
CDR3 protein: CASSQTGVTEAFF
CDR3 DNA: TGTGCCAGCAGCCAGACAGGGGTCACTGAAGCTTTCTTT

clone size: -
V gene: TRBV10-1
D gene: TRBD1
J gene: TRBJ2-3
CDR3 protein: CASNGQGATDTQYF
CDR3 DNA: TGCGCCAGCAATGGACAGGGGGCGACAGATACGCAGTATTTT

clone size: once
V gene: TRBV3-1/TRBV3-2
D gene: -
J gene: TRBJ2-3
CDR3 protein: CASGRLGPTSTDTQYF
CDR3 DNA: TGTGCCAGCGGGAGATTGGGTCCCACTAGCACAGATACGCAGTATTTT

clone size: -
V gene: TRBV19
D gene: -
J gene: TRBJ1-1
CDR3 protein: CASSIVGGRLPEAFF
CDR3 DNA: TGTGCCAGTAGTATTGTCGGGGGGCGCTTGCCTGAAGCTTTCTTT

clone size: -
V gene: TRBV9
D gene: TRBD2
J gene: TRBJ2-3
CDR3 protein: CASSNSGASTDTQYF
CDR3 DNA: TGTGCCAGCAGCAATAGCGGGGCTAGCACAGATACGCAGTATTTT

clone size: -
V gene: TRBV20-1
D gene: -
J gene: TRBJ1-4
CDR3 protein: CSASDFGRGEKLFF
CDR3 DNA: TGCAGTGCTAGTGACTTCGGCAGGGGTGAAAAACTGTTTTTT

clone size: -
V gene: TRBV3-1/TRBV3-2
D gene: -
J gene: TRBJ2-4
CDR3 protein: CASSHGGGKNIQYF
CDR3 DNA: TGTGCCAGCAGCCACGGCGGAGGCAAAAACATTCAGTACTTC

clone size: -
V gene: TRBV9
D gene: -
J gene: TRBJ1-1
CDR3 protein: CASSKTITGSTEAFF
CDR3 DNA: TGTGCCAGCAGCAAAACCATCACAGGGAGCACTGAAGCTTTCTTT

clone size: -
V gene: TRBV6-4
D gene: TRBD1
J gene: TRBJ2-3
CDR3 protein: CASSSGTGTDTQYF
CDR3 DNA: TGTGCCAGCAGCTCCGGGACAGGGACAGATACGCAGTATTTT

clone size: -
V gene: TRBV19
D gene: TRBD2
J gene: TRBJ2-5
CDR3 protein: CASSIGTSGSGETQYF
CDR3 DNA: TGTGCCAGTAGTATAGGGACTAGCGGGAGCGGGGAGACCCAGTACTTC

clone size: -
V gene: TRBV6-5
D gene: -
J gene: TRBJ2-7
CDR3 protein: CASHSRSYEQYF
CDR3 DNA: TGTGCCAGCCATTCAAGGAGCTACGAGCAGTACTTC

clone size: -
V gene: TRBV6-6
D gene: -
J gene: TRBJ1-2
CDR3 protein: CASSSYGYTF
CDR3 DNA: TGTGCCAGCAGCTCCTATGGCTACACCTTC

clone size: -
V gene: TRBV6-6
D gene: TRBD1
J gene: TRBJ1-4
CDR3 protein: CASRKGQTNEKLFF
CDR3 DNA: TGTGCCAGCAGAAAGGGACAGACTAATGAAAAACTGTTTTTT

clone size: -
V gene: TRBV25-1
D gene: TRBD1
J gene: TRBJ2-6
CDR3 protein: CASSAGGPGANVLTF
CDR3 DNA: TGTGCCAGCAGTGCAGGGGGCCCTGGGGCCAACGTCCTGACTTTC

clone size: -
V gene: TRBV6-5
D gene: -
J gene: TRBJ2-7
CDR3 protein: CASSYSAGRIYEQYF
CDR3 DNA: TGTGCCAGCAGTTACTCGGCGGGTAGGATCTACGAGCAGTACTTC

clone size: few
V gene: TRBV11-2
D gene: TRBD2
J gene: TRBJ2-3
CDR3 protein: CASSYLAVLADTQYF
CDR3 DNA: TGTGCCAGCAGCTACCTAGCGGTCTTGGCAGATACGCAGTATTTT

clone size: -
V gene: TRBV29-1
D gene: -
J gene: TRBJ2-1
CDR3 protein: CSVCLAAHYNEQFF
CDR3 DNA: TGCAGCGTTTGCTTAGCGGCCCATTACAATGAGCAGTTCTTC

clone size: once
V gene: TRBV5-1
D gene: -
J gene: TRBJ2-1
CDR3 protein: CASSSSTGLRVEFF
CDR3 DNA: TGCGCCAGCAGCTCATCCACAGGGTTACGGGTAGAGTTCTTC

clone size: once
V gene: TRBV10-3
D gene: TRBD1
J gene: TRBJ1-6
CDR3 protein: CATHPGTGDSPLHF
CDR3 DNA: TGTGCCACACATCCCGGGACAGGGGATTCACCCCTCCACTTT

clone size: -
V gene: TRBV6-5
D gene: -
J gene: TRBJ2-2
CDR3 protein: CASSYTGWGTGELFF
CDR3 DNA: TGTGCCAGCAGTTACACAGGGTGGGGAACCGGGGAGCTGTTTTTT

clone size: -
V gene: TRBV21-1
D gene: -
J gene: TRBJ2-5
CDR3 protein: CASSKEPCRARQETQYF
CDR3 DNA: TGTGCCAGCAGCAAAGAACCCTGCAGGGCTAGGCAAGAGACCCAGTACTTC